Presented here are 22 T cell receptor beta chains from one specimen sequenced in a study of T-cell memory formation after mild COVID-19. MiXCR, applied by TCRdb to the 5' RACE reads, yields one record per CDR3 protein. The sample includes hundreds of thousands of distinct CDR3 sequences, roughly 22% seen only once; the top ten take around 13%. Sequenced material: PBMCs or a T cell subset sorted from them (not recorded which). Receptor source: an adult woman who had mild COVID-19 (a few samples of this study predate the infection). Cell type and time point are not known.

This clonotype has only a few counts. The CDR3, as DNA: TGTGCCACCAGTGATTTGCCCGACAGCACAGATACGCAGTATTTT. Protein: CATSDLPDSTDTQYF. This chain connects TRBV24-1 to TRBJ2-3, with no clear D. Trimming took 0 bases from V and 0 from J, leaving 6 bases between them. This CDR3 is 15 amino acids long. Germline CDR1 KGHDR, CDR2 SFDVKD.

CDR3 in DNA: TGTGCCAGCAATGACGGACTCCACTCCTACGAGCAGTACTTC. As protein: CASNDGLHSYEQYF. The chain recombines TRBV7-9 with TRBJ2-7; tentatively, D is TRBD2 (5 bases). V lost 7 bases and J lost 0, with 13 bases in between. Per the germline V gene, CDR1 is SEHNR and CDR2 is FQNEAQ (reference sequence). The CDR3 runs to 14 residues.

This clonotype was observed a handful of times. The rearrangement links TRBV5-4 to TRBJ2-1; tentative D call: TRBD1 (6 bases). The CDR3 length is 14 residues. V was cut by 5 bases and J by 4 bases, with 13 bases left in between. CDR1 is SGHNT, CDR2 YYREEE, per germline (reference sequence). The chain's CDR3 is CASRAGQTYNEQFF. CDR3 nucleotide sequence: TGTGCCAGCAGAGCTGGACAGACTTACAATGAGCAGTTCTTC.

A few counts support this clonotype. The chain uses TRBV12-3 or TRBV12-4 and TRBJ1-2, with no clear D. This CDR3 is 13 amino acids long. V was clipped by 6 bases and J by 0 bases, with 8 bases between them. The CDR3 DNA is TGTGCCAGCAGCGCACAAACTAACTATGGCTACACCTTC. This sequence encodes CASSAQTNYGYTF.

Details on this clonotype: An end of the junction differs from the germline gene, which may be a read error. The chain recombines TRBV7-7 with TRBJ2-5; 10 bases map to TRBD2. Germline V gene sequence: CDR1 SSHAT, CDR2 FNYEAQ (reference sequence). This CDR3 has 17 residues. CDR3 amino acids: CASSLGALAGVTETQYF. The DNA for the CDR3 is TGTGCTAGCAGCTTAGGGGCCCTAGCGGGAGTTACAGAGACCCAGTACTTC.

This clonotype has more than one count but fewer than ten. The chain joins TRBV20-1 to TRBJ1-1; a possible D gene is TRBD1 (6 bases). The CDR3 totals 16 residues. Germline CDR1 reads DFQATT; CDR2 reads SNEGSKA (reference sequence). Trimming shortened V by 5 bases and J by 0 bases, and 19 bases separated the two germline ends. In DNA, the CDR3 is TGCAGTGCTTTCCTCGGGACACGTAGCATGAACACTGAAGCTTTCTTT. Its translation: CSAFLGTRSMNTEAFF.

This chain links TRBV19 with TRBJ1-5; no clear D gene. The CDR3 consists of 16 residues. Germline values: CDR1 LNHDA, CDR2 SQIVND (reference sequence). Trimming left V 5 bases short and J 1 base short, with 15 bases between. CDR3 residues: CASSVGAVNSNQPQHF. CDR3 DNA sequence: TGTGCCAGTAGTGTGGGTGCGGTAAACAGCAATCAGCCCCAGCATTTT.

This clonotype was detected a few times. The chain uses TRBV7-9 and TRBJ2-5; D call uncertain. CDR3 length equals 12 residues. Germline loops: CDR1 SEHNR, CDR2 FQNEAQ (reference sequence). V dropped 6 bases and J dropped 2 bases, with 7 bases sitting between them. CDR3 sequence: CASSGIQETQYF. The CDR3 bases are TGTGCCAGCAGTGGGATACAAGAGACCCAGTACTTC. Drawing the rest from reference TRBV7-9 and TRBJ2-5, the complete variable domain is DTGVSQNPRHKITKRGQNVTFRCDPISEHNRLYWYRQTLGQGPEFLTYFQNEAQLEKSRLLSDRFSAERPKGSFSTLEIQRTEQGDSAMYLCASSGIQETQYFGPGTRLLVL.

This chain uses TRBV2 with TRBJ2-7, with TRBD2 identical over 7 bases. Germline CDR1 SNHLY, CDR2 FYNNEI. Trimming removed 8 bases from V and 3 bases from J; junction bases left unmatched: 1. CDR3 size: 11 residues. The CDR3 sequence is CASGRGYEQYF. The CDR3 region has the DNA TGTGCCAGCGGGAGGGGCTACGAGCAGTACTTC.

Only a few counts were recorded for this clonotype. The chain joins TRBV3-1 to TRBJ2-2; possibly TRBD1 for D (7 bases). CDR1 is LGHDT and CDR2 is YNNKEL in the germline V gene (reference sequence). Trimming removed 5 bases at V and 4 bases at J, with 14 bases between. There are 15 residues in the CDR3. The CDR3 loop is CASSSQGTPTGELFF. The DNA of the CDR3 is TGTGCCAGCAGCTCACAGGGGACTCCCACCGGGGAGCTGTTTTTT.

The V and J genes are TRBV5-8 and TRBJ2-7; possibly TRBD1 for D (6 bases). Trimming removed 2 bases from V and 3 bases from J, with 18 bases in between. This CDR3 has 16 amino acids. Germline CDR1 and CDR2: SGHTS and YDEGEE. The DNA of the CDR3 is TGTGCCAGCAGCTTTGATTATGGACAGCTGAGCTACGAGCAGTACTTC. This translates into CASSFDYGQLSYEQYF.

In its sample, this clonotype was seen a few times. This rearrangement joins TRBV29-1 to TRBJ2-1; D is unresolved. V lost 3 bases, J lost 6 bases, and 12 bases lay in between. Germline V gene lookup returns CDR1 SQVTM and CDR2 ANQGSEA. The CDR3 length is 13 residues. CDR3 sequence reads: CSVDVFRSNEQFF. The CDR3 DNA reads TGCAGCGTTGATGTCTTCAGGTCCAATGAGCAGTTCTTC.

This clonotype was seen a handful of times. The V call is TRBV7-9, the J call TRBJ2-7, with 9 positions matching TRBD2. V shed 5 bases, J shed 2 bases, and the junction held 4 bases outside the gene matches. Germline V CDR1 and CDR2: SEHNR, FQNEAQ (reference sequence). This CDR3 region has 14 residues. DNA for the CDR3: TGTGCCAGCAGCGGACCTAGCGGGGCCTACGAGCAGTACTTC. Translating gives CASSGPSGAYEQYF.

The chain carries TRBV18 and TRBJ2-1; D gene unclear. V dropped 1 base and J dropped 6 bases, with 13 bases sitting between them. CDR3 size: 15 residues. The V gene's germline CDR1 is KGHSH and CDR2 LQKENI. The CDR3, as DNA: TGTGCCAGCTCACCACGAATCGGTCCAGCCAATGAGCAGTTCTTC. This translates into CASSPRIGPANEQFF.

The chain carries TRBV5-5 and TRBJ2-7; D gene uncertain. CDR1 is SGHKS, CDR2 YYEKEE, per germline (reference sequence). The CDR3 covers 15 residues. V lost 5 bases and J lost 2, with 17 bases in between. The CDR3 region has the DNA TGTGCCAGCAGGAATGCCGCGGCGGAACCCTACGAGCAGTACTTC. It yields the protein CASRNAAAEPYEQYF.

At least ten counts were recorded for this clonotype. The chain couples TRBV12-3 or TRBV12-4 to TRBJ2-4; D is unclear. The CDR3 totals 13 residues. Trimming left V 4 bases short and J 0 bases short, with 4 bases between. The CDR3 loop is CASSSLAKNIQYF. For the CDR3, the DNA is TGTGCCAGCAGTTCCCTAGCCAAAAACATTCAGTACTTC.

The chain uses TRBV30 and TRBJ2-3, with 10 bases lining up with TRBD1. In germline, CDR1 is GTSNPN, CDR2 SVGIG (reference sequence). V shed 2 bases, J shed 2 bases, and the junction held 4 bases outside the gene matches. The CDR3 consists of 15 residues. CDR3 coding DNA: TGTGCCTGGAGTCGACAGGGGGCCTCCACAGATACGCAGTATTTT. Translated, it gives CAWSRQGASTDTQYF.

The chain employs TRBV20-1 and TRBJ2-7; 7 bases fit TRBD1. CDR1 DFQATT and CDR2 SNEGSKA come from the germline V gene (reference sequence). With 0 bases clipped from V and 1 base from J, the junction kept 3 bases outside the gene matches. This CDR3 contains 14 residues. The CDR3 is CSAREYRGSYEQYF. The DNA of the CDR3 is TGCAGTGCTAGAGAATACAGGGGTTCCTACGAGCAGTACTTC.

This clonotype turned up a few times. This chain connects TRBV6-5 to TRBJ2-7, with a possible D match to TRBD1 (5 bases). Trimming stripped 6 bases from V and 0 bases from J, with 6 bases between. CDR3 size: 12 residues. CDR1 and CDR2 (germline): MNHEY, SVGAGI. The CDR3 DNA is TGTGCCAGCAGGGACATCTCCTACGAGCAGTACTTC. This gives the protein CASRDISYEQYF.

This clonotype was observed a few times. CDR3 residues: CASSQDPGQGNEKLFF. CDR3 DNA sequence: TGCGCCAGCAGCCAAGATCCCGGACAGGGTAATGAAAAACTGTTTTTT. The V gene is TRBV4-1, the J gene TRBJ1-4; TRBD1 matches at 8 bases. The CDR3 sequence is 16 residues long. V trimming: 0 bases; J trimming: 4 bases; junction bases outside the gene matches: 4. In germline, CDR1 is MGHRA, CDR2 YSYEKL.

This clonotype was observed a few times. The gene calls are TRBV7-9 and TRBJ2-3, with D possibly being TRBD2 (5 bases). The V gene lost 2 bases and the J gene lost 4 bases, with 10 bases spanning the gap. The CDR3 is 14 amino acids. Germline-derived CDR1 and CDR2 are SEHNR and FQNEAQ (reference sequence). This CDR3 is CASSLSGSSDTQYF. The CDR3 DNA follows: TGTGCCAGCAGCTTAAGTGGGAGCTCAGATACGCAGTATTTT.

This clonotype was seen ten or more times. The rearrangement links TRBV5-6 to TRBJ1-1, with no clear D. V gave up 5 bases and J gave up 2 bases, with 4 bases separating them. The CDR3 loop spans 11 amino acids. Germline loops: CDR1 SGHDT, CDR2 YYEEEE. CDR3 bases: TGTGCCAGCAGATCTAACACTGAAGCTTTCTTT. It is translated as CASRSNTEAFF. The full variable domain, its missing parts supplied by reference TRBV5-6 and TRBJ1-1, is DAGVTQSPTHLIKTRGQQVTLRCSPKSGHDTVSWYQQALGQGPQFIFQYYEEEERQRGNFPDRFSGHQFPNYSSELNVNALLLGDSALYLCASRSNTEAFFGQGTRLTVV.